This passage covers 27 T cell receptor beta chains from one sample sequenced in a study of blood T cell repertoires in COVID-19. Clones were sequenced by immunoSEQ multiplex PCR, and TCRdb holds only the in-frame ones, with some missing. The table shows some 250,000 clones, with more than 70% occurring only once. Material for sequencing was peripheral blood. The source of these receptors is a woman in her thirties or forties who had recovered from COVID-19.

This sequence joins TRBV30 and TRBJ1-4, with D maybe TRBD1 (6 bases). CDR1 and CDR2 from the germline V gene are GTSNPN and SVGIG (reference sequence). The CDR3 contains 15 residues. Trimming took off 2 bases at V and 8 bases at J, with 18 bases between the two ends. The CDR3 DNA sequence: TGTGCCTGGAGTCCAAGGGACACCGGGTTGGAAAAACTGTTTTTT. The encoded protein is CAWSPRDTGLEKLFF. The variable domain in full, completed from reference TRBV30 and TRBJ1-4, reads SQTIHQWPATLVQPVGSPLSLECTVEGTSNPNLYWYRQAAGRGLQLLFYSVGIGQISSEVPQNLSASRPQDRQFILSSKKLLLSDSGFYLCAWSPRDTGLEKLFFGSGTQLSVL.

CDR3 bases: TGTGCCAGCAGCTGGGGACCCCTAGCGGGAGGGAGCTACACCGGGGAGCTGTTTTTT. Its protein is CASSWGPLAGGSYTGELFF. The chain has TRBV5-5 and TRBJ2-2; 12 bases agree with TRBD2. The germline gives CDR1 SGHKS, CDR2 YYEKEE (reference sequence). This CDR3 has 19 amino acids. V shed 3 bases, J shed 3 bases, and the junction held 12 bases outside the gene matches.

The chain joins TRBV5-4 to TRBJ1-2, with 9 bases matching TRBD1. Germline trimming cut 4 bases from V and 4 bases from J; bases unmatched to any gene: 14. The CDR3 loop spans 17 amino acids. CDR1 and CDR2 (germline): SGHNT, YYREEE (reference sequence). This CDR3 reads CASSTAGQGPTGYGYTF. CDR3 sequence (DNA): TGTGCCAGCAGCACTGCGGGACAGGGCCCAACGGGCTATGGCTACACCTTC.

The chain has TRBV9 and TRBJ2-2; weak D call: TRBD2 (7 bases). CDR3 length equals 19 residues. Trimming took off 0 bases at V and 5 bases at J, with 23 bases between the two ends. Germline loops: CDR1 SGDLS, CDR2 YYNGEE. CDR3 nucleotides: TGTGCCAGCAGCGTAGCTCCCCCGGGGGCGGGAGCGAGGACCGGGGAGCTGTTTTTT. It specifies CASSVAPPGAGARTGELFF. Together with reference TRBV9 and TRBJ2-2, the CDR3 gives the full variable domain: DSGVTQTPKHLITATGQRVTLRCSPRSGDLSVYWYQQSLDQGLQFLIQYYNGEERAKGNILERFSAQQFPDLHSELNLSSLELGDSALYFCASSVAPPGAGARTGELFFGEGSRLTVL.

The V gene is TRBV7-9, the J gene TRBJ2-1; D ambiguous. V lost 1 base to trimming and J lost 2 bases, with 6 bases between them. The CDR3 loop spans 14 amino acids. The germline V gene has CDR1 SEHNR and CDR2 FQNEAQ (reference sequence). CDR3 sequence: CASSLGATYNEQFF. DNA of the CDR3: TGTGCCAGCAGCTTAGGGGCCACCTACAATGAGCAGTTCTTC.

The chain is built from TRBV19 and TRBJ2-1, with 9 positions matching TRBD1. The germline gives CDR1 LNHDA, CDR2 SQIVND (reference sequence). This CDR3 has 15 residues. The V gene end was trimmed by 2 bases and the J gene end by 11 bases; junction bases not matched to a gene: 10. This CDR3 reads CASSIKGQGRAQQFF. CDR3 sequence (DNA): TGTGCCAGTAGTATAAAGGGACAGGGTAGGGCACAGCAGTTCTTC.

The gene calls are TRBV27 and TRBJ2-2; maybe TRBD1 (6 bases). V was pared by 6 bases and J by 0 bases, with 11 bases between. Germline CDR1 and CDR2: MNHEY and SMNVEV (reference sequence). The CDR3 runs 15 residues. The CDR3 sequence is CASSQGSPNTGELFF. The CDR3 nucleotides read TGTGCCAGCAGCCAGGGGAGCCCGAACACCGGGGAGCTGTTTTTT.

The chain links TRBV5-5 to TRBJ1-5; D is undetermined. Germline CDR1 reads SGHKS; CDR2 reads YYEKEE (reference sequence). Deletions cut 0 bases from V and 0 bases from J, with 4 bases between. CDR3 length equals 14 residues. The CDR3 DNA reads TGTGCCAGCAGCTTGGCTACTAGCAATCAGCCCCAGCATTTT. Translating it yields CASSLATSNQPQHF.

This chain uses TRBV5-1 with TRBJ2-5, with TRBD2 as a possible D gene (6 bases). V was cut by 1 base and J by 2 bases, with 18 bases left in between. CDR1 and CDR2 from the germline V gene are SGHRS and YFSETQ. The CDR3 has 17 amino acids. CDR3 region: CASSLFGLASKQETQYF. CDR3 DNA: TGCGCCAGCAGCTTGTTTGGCCTAGCGAGCAAACAAGAGACCCAGTACTTC.

The V and J genes are TRBV7-7 and TRBJ1-6, with a weak D call TRBD1 (5 bases). Deletions cut 0 bases from V and 8 bases from J, with 5 bases between. CDR3 size: 13 residues. CDR1 and CDR2 from the germline V gene are SSHAT and FNYEAQ (reference sequence). This CDR3 is CASSLATDSPLHF. The CDR3 coding sequence is TGTGCCAGCAGCTTAGCGACAGATTCACCCCTCCACTTT.

This chain links TRBV5-1 with TRBJ2-3, with 7 bases matching TRBD2. This CDR3 is 15 amino acids long. J lost 1 base, V lost 6 bases, and 8 bases had no gene match. Germline assignment: CDR1 SGHRS and CDR2 YFSETQ. In DNA form, the CDR3 reads TGCGCCAGCACCTGGGGGGGTCGAGGCACAGATACGCAGTATTTT. Translated, it gives CASTWGGRGTDTQYF.

The chain carries TRBV9 and TRBJ2-7, with D possibly matching TRBD1 (5 bases). Germline loops: CDR1 SGDLS, CDR2 YYNGEE. The length of the CDR3 is 11 residues. Trimming shortened V by 4 bases and J by 5 bases, and 7 bases separated the two germline ends. CDR3 residues: CASSSGNEQYF. The CDR3 nucleotides read TGTGCCAGCAGCTCAGGGAACGAGCAGTACTTC.

The gene calls are TRBV13 and TRBJ2-5; 8 bases fit TRBD2. The germline V gene has CDR1 PRHDT and CDR2 FYEKMQ (reference sequence). Trimming took 4 bases from V and 0 from J; bases not matched to a gene: 1. The CDR3 is made up of 14 amino acids. CDR3 in DNA: TGTGCCAGCAGCTCGGGAGGGTACCAAGAGACCCAGTACTTC. Encoded protein: CASSSGGYQETQYF.

Turning to this clone: This specimen includes other DNA sequences encoding the same CDR3. V and J are TRBV30 and TRBJ1-1, with D maybe TRBD1 (5 bases). The ends were cut back, 0 bases at V and 4 bases at J, with 15 bases in the middle. CDR1 is GTSNPN, CDR2 SVGIG, per germline (reference sequence). The CDR3 covers 15 residues. The CDR3 DNA sequence: TGTGCCTGGAGTGTAGGAAGGGCGGGGGTCACTGAAGCTTTCTTT. Amino acids: CAWSVGRAGVTEAFF.

The chain is built from TRBV6-1 and TRBJ2-1, with D unresolved. V was cut by 4 bases and J by 5 bases, with 24 bases left in between. Germline CDR1 and CDR2: MNHNS and SASEGT. The CDR3 is 18 residues long. This CDR3 is CASSAWAAHSPYHNEQFF. The CDR3 DNA follows: TGTGCCAGCAGTGCATGGGCCGCGCACTCCCCCTACCACAATGAGCAGTTCTTC.

This sequence joins TRBV19 and TRBJ2-1; the match to TRBD2 covers 9 bases. The CDR3 contains 15 residues. J was trimmed by 4 bases and V by 8 bases; bases with no gene match: 9. In germline, CDR1 is LNHDA, CDR2 SQIVND (reference sequence). Here the CDR3 reads CASAGGASWYNEQFF. The CDR3 bases are TGTGCCAGTGCGGGAGGGGCCTCGTGGTACAATGAGCAGTTCTTC.

Here the CDR3 reads CASSRRGRGNTIYF. CDR3 nucleotides: TGTGCCAGCAGCCGCAGGGGACGAGGAAACACCATATATTTT. The V gene is TRBV7-9, the J gene TRBJ1-3; TRBD1 might be the D (6 bases). The germline V gene encodes CDR1 SEHNR and CDR2 FQNEAQ (reference sequence). The V gene lost 5 bases and the J gene lost 4 bases, with 12 bases spanning the gap. The CDR3 runs to 14 residues.

The CDR3 DNA sequence: TGCGCCAGCAGTGACCGGACAGGGGACACTGAAGCTTTCTTT. It translates to CASSDRTGDTEAFF. The rearrangement links TRBV10-1 to TRBJ1-1, with 9 positions matching TRBD1. Germline V CDR1 and CDR2: WNHNN, SYGVQD (reference sequence). V lost 3 bases, J lost 3 bases, and 2 bases stayed unmatched. This CDR3 is 14 amino acids long.

The chain uses TRBV11-3 and TRBJ2-3; D is unclear. Germline CDR1 reads SGHNT; CDR2 reads YENEEA. V dropped 1 base and J dropped 0 bases, with 8 bases sitting between them. This CDR3 has 15 amino acids. CDR3 sequence (DNA): TGTGCCAGCAGCTTAGCTCTCTCCAGCACAGATACGCAGTATTTT. Encoded protein: CASSLALSSTDTQYF.

This sequence joins TRBV6-5 and TRBJ2-7, with D perhaps matching TRBD2 (6 bases). This CDR3 comprises 13 residues. Looked up from germline, CDR1 is MNHEY and CDR2 is SVGAGI. The V gene lost 7 bases and the J gene lost 6 bases, with 16 bases spanning the gap. The CDR3 coding sequence is TGTGCCAGCATGGCGCTAGCGCCCGGCGAGCAGTACTTC. Residues: CASMALAPGEQYF.

J is TRBJ2-5 and V is TRBV9; D is possibly TRBD2 (6 bases). Germline V gene lookup returns CDR1 SGDLS and CDR2 YYNGEE. CDR3 length equals 13 residues. V was cut by 4 bases and J by 5 bases, with 12 bases left in between. The CDR3 protein is CASSNGGEETQYF. The CDR3 DNA is TGTGCCAGCAGCAACGGGGGTGAGGAGACCCAGTACTTC.

The chain couples TRBV6-2 or TRBV6-3 to TRBJ2-3, with TRBD2 matching over 11 bases. The CDR3 is 18 amino acids. Germline V gene sequence: CDR1 MNHEY, CDR2 SVGEGT. With 4 bases clipped from V and 0 bases from J, the junction kept 9 bases outside the gene matches. The CDR3 spells CASSWTIAGGPSTDTQYF. CDR3 coding DNA: TGTGCCAGCAGTTGGACCATAGCGGGAGGGCCAAGCACAGATACGCAGTATTTT.

V gene TRBV6-2 or TRBV6-3 combines with J gene TRBJ2-1, with D perhaps TRBD2 (6 bases). V lost 6 bases, J lost 2 bases, and 14 bases lay in between. The V gene's germline CDR1 is MNHEY and CDR2 SVGEGT. This CDR3 has 15 residues. Written as DNA, the CDR3 is TGTGCCAGCAGCAAATTAGCGGAAACCTACAATGAGCAGTTCTTC. Protein sequence: CASSKLAETYNEQFF.

This chain links TRBV15 with TRBJ1-1; TRBD1 is a possible D gene (6 bases). The CDR3 runs to 15 residues. CDR1 and CDR2 (germline): LNHNV, YYDKDF (reference sequence). With 1 base removed from V and 1 base from J, the gap between germline ends came to 10 bases. The CDR3 bases are TGTGCCACCAGCAGAGTAACAGGGCAGAACACTGAAGCTTTCTTT. Its translation: CATSRVTGQNTEAFF. Drawing the rest from reference TRBV15 and TRBJ1-1, the complete variable domain is DAMVIQNPRYQVTQFGKPVTLSCSQTLNHNVMYWYQQKSSQAPKLLFHYYDKDFNNEADTPDNFQSRRPNTSFCFLDIRSPGLGDTAMYLCATSRVTGQNTEAFFGQGTRLTVV.

This chain connects TRBV18 to TRBJ1-3, with D perhaps matching TRBD1 (6 bases). Trimming took off 6 bases at V and 0 bases at J, with 15 bases between the two ends. The CDR3 loop spans 16 amino acids. Germline loops: CDR1 KGHSH, CDR2 LQKENI. The CDR3 sequence is CASSPTGTPSGNTIYF. DNA for the CDR3: TGTGCCAGCTCCCCAACCGGGACACCCTCTGGAAACACCATATATTTT.

This chain joins TRBV6-2 or TRBV6-3 and TRBJ2-2; 10 nucleotides align to TRBD2. V gave up 2 bases and J gave up 7 bases; unmatched junction bases: 22. This CDR3 has 21 amino acids. Germline CDR1 reads MNHEY; CDR2 reads SVGEGT. CDR3 sequence (DNA): TGTGCCAGCAGTTACCCCCTTCGGACTGTTGGGCTAGCGGGAGTTGGCGGGGAGCTGTTTTTT. The encoded protein is CASSYPLRTVGLAGVGGELFF.

The chain is built from TRBV6-4 and TRBJ1-6; the match to TRBD1 covers 9 bases. The CDR3 consists of 17 residues. Germline V CDR1 and CDR2: MRHNA, SNTAGT. The V and J ends lost 5 bases and 6 bases, in that order; junction bases with no gene match: 11. CDR3 bases: TGTGCCAGCAGTCCTTCGGGGACAGGGTCGGGTAATTCACCCCTCCACTTT. It specifies CASSPSGTGSGNSPLHF.